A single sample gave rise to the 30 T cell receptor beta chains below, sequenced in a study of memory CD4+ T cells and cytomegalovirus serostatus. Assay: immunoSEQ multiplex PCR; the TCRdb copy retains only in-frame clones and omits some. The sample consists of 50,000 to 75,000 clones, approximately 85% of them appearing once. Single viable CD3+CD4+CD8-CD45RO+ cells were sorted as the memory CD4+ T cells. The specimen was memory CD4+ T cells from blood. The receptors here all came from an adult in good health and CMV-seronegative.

CDR3: CASSLQGLAKNIQYF. CDR3 DNA: TGTGCCAGCAGCCTCCAAGGACTAGCCAAAAACATTCAGTACTTC. The chain employs TRBV6-1 and TRBJ2-4; D might be TRBD2 (5 bases). This CDR3 has 15 amino acids. With 6 bases removed from V and 0 bases from J, the gap between germline ends came to 12 bases. CDR1 MNHNS and CDR2 SASEGT come from the germline V gene.

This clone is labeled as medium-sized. This CDR3 reads CASSVGQAETQYF. CDR3 nucleotides: TGTGCCAGCAGCGTGGGCCAAGCGGAGACCCAGTACTTC. The rearrangement links TRBV9 to TRBJ2-5; D is unresolved. The CDR3 consists of 13 residues. Deletions cut 2 bases from V and 5 bases from J, with 10 bases between. The germline V gene has CDR1 SGDLS and CDR2 YYNGEE.

Here the CDR3 reads CASSLSKSSGNTIYF. CDR3 DNA: TGTGCCAGCAGCTTGAGTAAGAGCTCTGGAAACACCATATATTTT. This chain uses TRBV5-8 with TRBJ1-3; D not resolved. V was shortened by 1 base and J by 0 bases, with 8 bases between the two germline ends. Per the germline V gene, CDR1 is SGHTS and CDR2 is YDEGEE. The CDR3 length is 15 residues.

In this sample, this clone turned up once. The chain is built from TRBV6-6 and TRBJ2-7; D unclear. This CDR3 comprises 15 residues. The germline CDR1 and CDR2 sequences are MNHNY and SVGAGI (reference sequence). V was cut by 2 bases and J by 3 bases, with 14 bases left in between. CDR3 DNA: TGTGCCAGCAGTTACGCATCTCTCGAGATCTACGAGCAGTACTTC. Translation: CASSYASLEIYEQYF.

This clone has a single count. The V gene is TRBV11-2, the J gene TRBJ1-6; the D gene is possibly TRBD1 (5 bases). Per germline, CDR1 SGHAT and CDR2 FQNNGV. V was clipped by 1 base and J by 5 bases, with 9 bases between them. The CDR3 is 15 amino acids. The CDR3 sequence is CASSLGQQDNSPLHF. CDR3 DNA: TGTGCCAGCAGCTTAGGACAGCAAGATAATTCACCCCTCCACTTT. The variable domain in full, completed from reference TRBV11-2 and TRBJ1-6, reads EAGVAQSPRYKIIEKRQSVAFWCNPISGHATLYWYQQILGQGPKLLIQFQNNGVVDDSQLPKDRFSAERLKGVDSTLKIQPAKLEDSAVYLCASSLGQQDNSPLHFGNGTRLTVT.

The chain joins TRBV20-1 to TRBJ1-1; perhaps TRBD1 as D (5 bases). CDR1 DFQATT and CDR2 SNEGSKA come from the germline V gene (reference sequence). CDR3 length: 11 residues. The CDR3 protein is CRNQGNTEAFF. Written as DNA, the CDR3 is TGCAGGAACCAGGGGAACACTGAAGCTTTCTTT.

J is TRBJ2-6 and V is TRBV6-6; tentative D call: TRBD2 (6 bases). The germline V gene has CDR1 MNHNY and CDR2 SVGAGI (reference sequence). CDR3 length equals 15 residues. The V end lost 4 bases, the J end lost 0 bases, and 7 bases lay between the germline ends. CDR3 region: CASSSGDSGANVLTF. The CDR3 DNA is TGTGCCAGCAGTTCGGGGGACTCTGGGGCCAACGTCCTGACTTTC.

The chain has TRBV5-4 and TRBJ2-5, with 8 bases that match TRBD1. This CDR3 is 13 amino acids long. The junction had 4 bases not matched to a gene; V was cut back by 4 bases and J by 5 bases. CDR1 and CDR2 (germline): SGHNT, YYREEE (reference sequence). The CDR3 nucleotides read TGTGCCAGCAGCCAGGGGGCGCGGGAGACCCAGTACTTC. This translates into CASSQGARETQYF.

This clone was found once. As DNA, the CDR3 is TGTGCCAGCAGTGACTTCAGGGCGACCGGGGAGCTGTTTTTT. It translates to CASSDFRATGELFF. The rearrangement links TRBV2 to TRBJ2-2; a possible D gene is TRBD1 (5 bases). This CDR3 region has 14 residues. Trimming removed 3 bases at V and 5 bases at J, with 10 bases between. Germline V gene lookup returns CDR1 SNHLY and CDR2 FYNNEI.

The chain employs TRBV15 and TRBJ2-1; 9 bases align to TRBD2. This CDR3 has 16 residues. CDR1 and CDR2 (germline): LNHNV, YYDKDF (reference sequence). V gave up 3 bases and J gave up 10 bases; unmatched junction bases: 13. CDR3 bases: TGTGCCACCAGCAGCCCAGGGGCTAGCGGGATAAGGGAGCAGTTCTTC. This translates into CATSSPGASGIREQFF.

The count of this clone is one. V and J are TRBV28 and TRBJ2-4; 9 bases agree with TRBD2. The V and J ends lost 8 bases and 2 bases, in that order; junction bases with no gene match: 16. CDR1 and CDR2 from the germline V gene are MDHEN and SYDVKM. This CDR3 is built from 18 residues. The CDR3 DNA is TGTGCCAGCCGCAAGAGCGGGGGGAGTGGGTTCTCCAAAAACATTCAGTACTTC. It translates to CASRKSGGSGFSKNIQYF.

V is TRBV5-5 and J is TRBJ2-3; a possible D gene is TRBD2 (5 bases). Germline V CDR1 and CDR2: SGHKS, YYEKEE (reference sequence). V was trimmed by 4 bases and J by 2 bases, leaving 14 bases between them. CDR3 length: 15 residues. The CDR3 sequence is CASSASGYSTDTQYF. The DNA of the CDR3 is TGTGCCAGCAGCGCTTCGGGGTATTCCACAGATACGCAGTATTTT.

Here the CDR3 reads CSAGHPTEAFF. In DNA, the CDR3 is TGCAGCGCGGGACATCCCACTGAAGCTTTCTTT. V and J are TRBV29-1 and TRBJ1-1; possible D gene TRBD1, 6 bases. V lost 7 bases and J lost 4, with 10 bases in between. The CDR3 has 11 residues. Germline CDR1 reads SQVTM; CDR2 reads ANQGSEA.

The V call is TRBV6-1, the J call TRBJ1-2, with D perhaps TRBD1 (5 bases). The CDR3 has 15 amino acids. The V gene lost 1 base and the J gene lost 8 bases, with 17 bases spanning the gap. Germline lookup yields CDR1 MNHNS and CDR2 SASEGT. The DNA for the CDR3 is TGTGCCAGCAGTGAAGTGGTTCCCGGCCAGGGCGGCTACACCTTC. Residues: CASSEVVPGQGGYTF.

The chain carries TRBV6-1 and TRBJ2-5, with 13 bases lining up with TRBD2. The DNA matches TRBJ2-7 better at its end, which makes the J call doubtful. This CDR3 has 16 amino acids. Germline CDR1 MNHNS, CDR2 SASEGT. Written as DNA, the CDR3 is TGTGCCAGCAGTGCGGGACTAGCGGGACCGTTATACGAGCAGTACTTC. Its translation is CASSAGLAGPLYEQYF.

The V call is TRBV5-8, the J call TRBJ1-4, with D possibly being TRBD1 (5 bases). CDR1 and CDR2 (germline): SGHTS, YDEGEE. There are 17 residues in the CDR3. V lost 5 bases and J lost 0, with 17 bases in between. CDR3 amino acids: CASSTSKGSPTNEKLFF. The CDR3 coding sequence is TGTGCCAGCAGTACCTCCAAGGGGTCCCCAACTAATGAAAAACTGTTTTTT.

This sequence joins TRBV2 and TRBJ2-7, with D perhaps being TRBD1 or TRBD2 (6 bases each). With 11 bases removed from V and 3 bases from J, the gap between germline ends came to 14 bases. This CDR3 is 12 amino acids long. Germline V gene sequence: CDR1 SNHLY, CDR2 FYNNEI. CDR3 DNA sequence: TGTGCCGGGACATCCGGGGGCTACGAGCAGTACTTC. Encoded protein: CAGTSGGYEQYF.

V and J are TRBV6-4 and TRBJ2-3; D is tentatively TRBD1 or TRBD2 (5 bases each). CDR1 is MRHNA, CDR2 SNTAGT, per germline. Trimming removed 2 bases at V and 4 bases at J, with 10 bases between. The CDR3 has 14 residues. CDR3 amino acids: CASSDRGPPDTQYF. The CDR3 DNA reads TGTGCCAGCAGTGACCGGGGCCCCCCAGATACGCAGTATTTT.

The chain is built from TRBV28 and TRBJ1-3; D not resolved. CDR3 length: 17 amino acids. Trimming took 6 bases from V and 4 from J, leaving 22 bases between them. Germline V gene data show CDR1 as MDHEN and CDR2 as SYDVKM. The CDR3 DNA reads TGTGCCAGCAGCCAACCGCATCCCGGCCCGGAGGGAAACACCATATATTTT. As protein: CASSQPHPGPEGNTIYF.

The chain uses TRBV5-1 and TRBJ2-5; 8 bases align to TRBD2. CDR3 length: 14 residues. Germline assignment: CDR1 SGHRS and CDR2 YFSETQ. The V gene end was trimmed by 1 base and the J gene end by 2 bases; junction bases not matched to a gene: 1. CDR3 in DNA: TGCGCCAGCAGCTTGACGGGAGGGCAAGAGACCCAGTACTTC. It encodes CASSLTGGQETQYF.

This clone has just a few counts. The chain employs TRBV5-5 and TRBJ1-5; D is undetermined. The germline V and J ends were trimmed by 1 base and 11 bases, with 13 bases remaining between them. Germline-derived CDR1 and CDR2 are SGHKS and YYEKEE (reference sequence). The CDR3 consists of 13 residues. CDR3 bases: TGTGCCAGCAGCTTGTCAGCCGGGTCGGCCCAGCATTTT. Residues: CASSLSAGSAQHF.

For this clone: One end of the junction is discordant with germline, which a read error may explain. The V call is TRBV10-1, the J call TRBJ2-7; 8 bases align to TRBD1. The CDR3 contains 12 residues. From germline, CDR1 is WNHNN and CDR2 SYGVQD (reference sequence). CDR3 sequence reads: CASSGQGYVQYF. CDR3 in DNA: TGCGCCAGCAGTGGACAGGGGTACGTGCAGTACTTC.

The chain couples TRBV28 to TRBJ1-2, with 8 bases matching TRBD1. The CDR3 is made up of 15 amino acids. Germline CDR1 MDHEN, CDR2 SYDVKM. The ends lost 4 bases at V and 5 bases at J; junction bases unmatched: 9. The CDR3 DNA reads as TGTGCCAGCAGTTCCGTCGGAACAGGGGGATATGGCTACACCTTC. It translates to CASSSVGTGGYGYTF.

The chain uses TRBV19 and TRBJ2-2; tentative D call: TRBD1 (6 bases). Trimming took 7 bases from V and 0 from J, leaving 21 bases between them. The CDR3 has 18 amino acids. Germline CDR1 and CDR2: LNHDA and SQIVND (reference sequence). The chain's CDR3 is CASTDPRGQFANTGELFF. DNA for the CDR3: TGTGCCAGTACCGACCCGCGAGGACAGTTCGCGAACACCGGGGAGCTGTTTTTT.

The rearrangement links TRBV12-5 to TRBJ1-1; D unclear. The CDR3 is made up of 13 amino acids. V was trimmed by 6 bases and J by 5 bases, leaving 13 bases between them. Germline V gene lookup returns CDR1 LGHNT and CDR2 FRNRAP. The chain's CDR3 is CASGSLGRTEAFF. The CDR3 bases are TGTGCTAGTGGGAGCCTGGGGAGGACTGAAGCTTTCTTT. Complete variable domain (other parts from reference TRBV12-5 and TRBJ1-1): DARVTQTPRHKVTEMGQEVTMRCQPILGHNTVFWYRQTMMQGLELLAYFRNRAPLDDSGMPKDRFSAEMPDATLATLKIQPSEPRDSAVYFCASGSLGRTEAFFGQGTRLTVV.

In DNA form, the CDR3 reads TGTGCCAGCAGAAAAACAGGGGAAGGCTACAATGAGCAGTTCTTC. Protein product: CASRKTGEGYNEQFF. The chain links TRBV13 to TRBJ2-1; 7 nucleotides match TRBD1. V was clipped by 6 bases and J by 3 bases; unmatched bases: 8. The CDR3 has 15 residues. Germline V gene lookup returns CDR1 PRHDT and CDR2 FYEKMQ (reference sequence).

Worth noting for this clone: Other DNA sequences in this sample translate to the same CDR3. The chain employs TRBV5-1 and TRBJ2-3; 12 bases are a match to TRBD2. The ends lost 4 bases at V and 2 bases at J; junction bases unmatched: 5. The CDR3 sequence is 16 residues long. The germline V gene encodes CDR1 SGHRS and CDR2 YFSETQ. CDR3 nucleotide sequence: TGCGCCAGCAGCCCAGGACTAGCGGGATCCACAGATACGCAGTATTTT. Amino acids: CASSPGLAGSTDTQYF.

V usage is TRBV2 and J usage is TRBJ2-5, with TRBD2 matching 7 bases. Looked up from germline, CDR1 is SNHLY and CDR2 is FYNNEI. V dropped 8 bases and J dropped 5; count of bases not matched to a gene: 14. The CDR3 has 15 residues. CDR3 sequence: CASGQAGYAGETQYF. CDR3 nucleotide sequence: TGTGCCAGCGGACAAGCGGGATATGCCGGGGAGACCCAGTACTTC. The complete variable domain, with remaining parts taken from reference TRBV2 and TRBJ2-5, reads EPEVTQTPSHQVTQMGQEVILRCVPISNHLYFYWYRQILGQKVEFLVSFYNNEISEKSEIFDDQFSVERPDGSNFTLKIRSTKLEDSAMYFCASGQAGYAGETQYFGPGTRLLVL.

The CDR3 reads CSVEQGSSEAFF. As DNA, the CDR3 is TGCAGCGTGGAACAGGGATCCAGTGAAGCTTTCTTT. This chain uses TRBV29-1 with TRBJ1-1; possible D gene TRBD1, 6 bases. Germline V gene data show CDR1 as SQVTM and CDR2 as ANQGSEA. CDR3 length: 12 residues. Trimming shortened V by 6 bases and J by 7 bases, and 15 bases separated the two germline ends.

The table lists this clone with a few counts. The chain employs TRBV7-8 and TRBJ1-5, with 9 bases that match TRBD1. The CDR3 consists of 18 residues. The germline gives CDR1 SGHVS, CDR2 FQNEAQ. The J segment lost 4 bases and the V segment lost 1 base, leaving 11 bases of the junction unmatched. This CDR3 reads CASSLGVWDRVKNQPQHF. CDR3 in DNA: TGTGCCAGCAGCTTAGGAGTTTGGGACAGGGTTAAGAATCAGCCCCAGCATTTT.